The rows below give T cell receptor beta chains drawn from one sample of a study of cytomegalovirus exposure and HLA in healthy donors. TCRdb's table, derived via immunoSEQ multiplex PCR, lists solely in-frame clones and lacks some. Among approximately 85,000 clones listed, more than 55% were seen once. Sequenced: PBMCs. These receptor sequences come from a woman in her 30s in good health and CMV-seropositive. Each CDR3 is given with its conserved first and last residue. The order of the fields is V gene, clone size, D gene, J gene, CDR3 DNA, CDR3 protein. D genes are given only for firm matches. Part of the rows lack a size; the others show once, few, many or a class for expanded clones.

v_call: TRBV11-2
clone_size: .
d_call: TRBD1
j_call: TRBJ2-1
cdr3_nt: TGTGCCAGCCGTTCCGGGACAGGACTAAATGAGCAGTTCTTC
cdr3_aa: CASRSGTGLNEQFF

v_call: TRBV7-8
clone_size: .
d_call: TRBD1
j_call: TRBJ1-1
cdr3_nt: TGTGCCAGCAGCCCACACAGGGGCCCGAATATTTTCACTGAAGCTTTCTTT
cdr3_aa: CASSPHRGPNIFTEAFF

v_call: TRBV6-5
clone_size: .
d_call: .
j_call: TRBJ2-7
cdr3_nt: TGTGCCAGCAGTTACCAGGGAACCTACGAGCAGTACTTC
cdr3_aa: CASSYQGTYEQYF

v_call: TRBV4-2
clone_size: .
d_call: TRBD1
j_call: TRBJ2-6
cdr3_nt: TGTGCCAGCAGCCATAAATCCGGAGACCCCAGGGGGCTGAGAGGGGCCAACGTCCTGACTTTC
cdr3_aa: CASSHKSGDPRGLRGANVLTF

v_call: TRBV29-1
clone_size: .
d_call: TRBD1
j_call: TRBJ2-1
cdr3_nt: TGCAGCGTTGTAGGGGGACAGGGTTCCTACAATGAGCAGTTCTTC
cdr3_aa: CSVVGGQGSYNEQFF

v_call: TRBV14
clone_size: .
d_call: .
j_call: TRBJ2-1
cdr3_nt: TGTGCCAGCAGCCCCATCAATACTAGGCATGAGCAGTTCTTC
cdr3_aa: CASSPINTRHEQFF

v_call: TRBV28
clone_size: .
d_call: .
j_call: TRBJ2-4
cdr3_nt: TGTGCCAGCAGTATAGGGGGAGCCAAAAACATTCAGTACTTC
cdr3_aa: CASSIGGAKNIQYF

v_call: TRBV18
clone_size: .
d_call: .
j_call: TRBJ2-3
cdr3_nt: TGTGCCAGCTCACCCCGGGCAGGGACAGATACGCAGTATTTT
cdr3_aa: CASSPRAGTDTQYF

v_call: TRBV6-5
clone_size: .
d_call: TRBD1
j_call: TRBJ2-2
cdr3_nt: TGTGCCAGCAGTTTGAGAGGGACAGGGGGTCCCGGGGAGCTGTTTTTT
cdr3_aa: CASSLRGTGGPGELFF

v_call: TRBV18
clone_size: .
d_call: TRBD1
j_call: TRBJ1-1
cdr3_nt: TGTGCCAGCTCAATATGGACAGGGCTCGGCACTGAAGCTTTCTTT
cdr3_aa: CASSIWTGLGTEAFF

v_call: TRBV2
clone_size: .
d_call: .
j_call: TRBJ1-6
cdr3_nt: TGTGCCAGCATTGCAGCCCATTTTAATTCACCCCTCCACTTT
cdr3_aa: CASIAAHFNSPLHF

v_call: TRBV7-9
clone_size: .
d_call: .
j_call: TRBJ1-2
cdr3_nt: TGTGCCAGCAGCTCGCAGGGGAACTATGGCTACACCTTC
cdr3_aa: CASSSQGNYGYTF

v_call: TRBV19
clone_size: .
d_call: .
j_call: TRBJ1-4
cdr3_nt: TGTGCCAGTAGTATAGTTGGGGGAGGCAATGAAAAACTGTTTTTT
cdr3_aa: CASSIVGGGNEKLFF

v_call: TRBV11-1
clone_size: few
d_call: TRBD2
j_call: TRBJ2-3
cdr3_nt: TGTGCCAGCAGCTTAGATTTAGTAGCGGGGGGCCGTCAGCAGTATTTT
cdr3_aa: CASSLDLVAGGRQQYF

v_call: TRBV28
clone_size: few
d_call: .
j_call: TRBJ1-2
cdr3_nt: TGTGCCAGCAGGGTGCAGGGGACGAGAGGAGGCTACACCTTC
cdr3_aa: CASRVQGTRGGYTF

v_call: TRBV4-1
clone_size: .
d_call: TRBD1
j_call: TRBJ2-7
cdr3_nt: TGCGCCAGCAGCCAAGAAGGGACAGGGCCCTACGAGCAGTACTTC
cdr3_aa: CASSQEGTGPYEQYF

v_call: TRBV29-1
clone_size: .
d_call: TRBD1
j_call: TRBJ1-2
cdr3_nt: TGCAGCGTGAAACAGGGGACTAACTATGGCTACACCTTC
cdr3_aa: CSVKQGTNYGYTF

v_call: TRBV4-3
clone_size: .
d_call: .
j_call: TRBJ1-2
cdr3_nt: TGCGCCAGCAGCCCCCGCAGGGGTCTTGGCTACACCTTC
cdr3_aa: CASSPRRGLGYTF

v_call: TRBV18
clone_size: .
d_call: .
j_call: TRBJ1-2
cdr3_nt: TGTGCCAGCTCACCAGGAGAATACTACCCCTTC
cdr3_aa: CASSPGEYYPF

v_call: TRBV20-1
clone_size: once
d_call: .
j_call: TRBJ1-3
cdr3_nt: TGCAGTGCTGGCGGTGGAAACACCATATATTTT
cdr3_aa: CSAGGGNTIYF

v_call: TRBV9
clone_size: .
d_call: TRBD1
j_call: TRBJ2-5
cdr3_nt: TGTGCCAGCAGCGTAGGTTTGGCAGGGGGAAGCCTTGAGACCCAGTACTTC
cdr3_aa: CASSVGLAGGSLETQYF

v_call: TRBV13
clone_size: .
d_call: .
j_call: TRBJ1-1
cdr3_nt: TGTGCCAGCAGCTTGGGCCAGCACACTGAAGCTTTCTTT
cdr3_aa: CASSLGQHTEAFF

v_call: TRBV23-1
clone_size: once
d_call: .
j_call: TRBJ2-7
cdr3_nt: TGCGCCAGCGCCTGGGCCAGGGATCTCTACGAGCAGTACTTC
cdr3_aa: CASAWARDLYEQYF

v_call: TRBV14
clone_size: few
d_call: .
j_call: TRBJ1-6
cdr3_nt: TGTGCCAGCACTCCGGGATTTCTCAATTCACCCCTCCACTTT
cdr3_aa: CASTPGFLNSPLHF

v_call: TRBV28
clone_size: once
d_call: TRBD1
j_call: TRBJ1-1
cdr3_nt: TGTGCCAGCAGTTTAGGGACAGGGGGGACTGAAGCTTTCTTT
cdr3_aa: CASSLGTGGTEAFF

v_call: TRBV5-1
clone_size: .
d_call: TRBD1
j_call: TRBJ1-3
cdr3_nt: TGCGCCAGCAGCTTGGAGGGACAGCCAAGAAACACCATATATTTT
cdr3_aa: CASSLEGQPRNTIYF

v_call: TRBV27
clone_size: .
d_call: TRBD1
j_call: TRBJ1-5
cdr3_nt: TGTGCCAGCAGCAAGGGACAGCGCAATCAGCCCCAGCATTTT
cdr3_aa: CASSKGQRNQPQHF

v_call: TRBV7-2
clone_size: .
d_call: .
j_call: TRBJ2-5
cdr3_nt: TGTGCCAGCAGCTTAGGGACAAGCCGAGAGACCCAGTACTTC
cdr3_aa: CASSLGTSRETQYF